Each of the 3 T cell receptor beta chains below was sequenced from the same sample in a study of cytomegalovirus exposure and HLA in healthy donors. Vbeta (60) and Jbeta (13) primers were used in the PCR. The data were produced by immunoSEQ multiplex PCR, yet TCRdb's version contains in-frame clones alone and is incomplete. The listing records approximately 40,000 clones. The sequencing sample was made of PBMCs. Receptors were obtained from a human donor in good health.

This chain uses TRBV7-3 with TRBJ1-2, with TRBD1 identical over 7 bases. CDR3 length: 14 residues. Unmatched junction bases numbered 9, after V lost 4 bases and J lost 7 bases. CDR1 and CDR2 from the germline V gene are SGHTA and FQGTGA. The CDR3 is CASSSEQGEGGYTF. The DNA for the CDR3 is TGTGCCAGCAGCTCAGAGCAGGGGGAAGGTGGCTACACCTTC.

V usage is TRBV28 and J usage is TRBJ1-4; D is undetermined. The CDR3 loop spans 15 amino acids. Germline-derived CDR1 and CDR2 are MDHEN and SYDVKM. The V end lost 5 bases, the J end lost 5 bases, and 15 bases lay between the germline ends. CDR3 sequence: CASSLQSSFNEKLFF. The CDR3 DNA is TGTGCCAGCAGTCTCCAGAGTAGCTTCAATGAAAAACTGTTTTTT.

The rearrangement links TRBV25-1 to TRBJ2-7; TRBD2 might be the D (6 bases). CDR3 length: 13 residues. The germline V gene encodes CDR1 MGHDK and CDR2 SYGVNS. The V gene lost 7 bases and the J gene lost 5 bases, with 15 bases spanning the gap. The CDR3, as DNA: TGTGCCAGCATACCACGGGCGGGGAACGAGCAGTACTTC. This gives the protein CASIPRAGNEQYF.